Ten or more counts support the clone carrying this T cell receptor (beta chain). Its antigen is unidentified. The length of the CDR3 is 13 residues. V dropped 5 bases and J dropped 5 bases, with 15 bases sitting between them. Per germline, CDR1 DFQATT and CDR2 SNEGSKA (reference sequence). Amplified regions were TCR beta CDR3 sequences from RNA transcripts. Researchers ran a first-round RT-PCR on the TCR CDR3 using the HTBI primer set. Each CDR3 protein is one row after TCRdb ran MiXCR on the multiplex PCR reads. The sample carries about 300,000 distinct CDR3 sequences, roughly 13% recorded once. The sample of blood was obtained at first hyperthyroidism diagnosis (before any ophthalmopathy symptoms). The data were obtained in a study of T cells in Graves' hyperthyroidism and ophthalmopathy. Turning to the study itself: Any treatment followed the collection of peripheral blood at initial diagnosis. Regarding the study as a whole: Blood also held most thyroid clonotypes expanded beyond 0.001. The model predicted ophthalmopathy a median around six months before onset.

This rearrangement joins TRBV20-1 to TRBJ2-5; tentative D call: TRBD2 (5 bases). Input material: blood. This sequence originates from a woman aged 25 to 39 with Graves' hyperthyroidism that later progressed to Graves' ophthalmopathy. This CDR3 reads CSALPSGAETQYF. CDR3 DNA: TGCAGTGCTCTCCCAAGCGGTGCGGAGACCCAGTACTTC.